The entry that follows covers one T cell receptor (beta chain) sequence. This sample is part of a study of blood T cell repertoires in COVID-19. Study-wide context: Donors in the United States, Italy and Spain gave samples during acute or convalescent COVID-19. T cells, B-cell-depleted T cells, or PBMCs provided the cDNA or gDNA that served as material.

In the original processing: Estimation of nucleated cell counts was performed using reference gene primer amplification. The assay was immunoSEQ multiplex PCR, and TCRdb's table has in-frame clones only and misses some. V, J and clone size were drawn from that table, and D and trimming were deduced from the DNA. The sample consists of around 33,000 clones, roughly 80% of them appearing once. V was clipped by 5 bases and J by 5 bases; unmatched bases: 12. CDR1 SGHNT and CDR2 YENEEA come from the germline V gene. This CDR3 contains 16 residues. The origin of this receptor is a man at least 80 years old with active or convalescent COVID-19. V is TRBV11-3 and J is TRBJ2-7; 10 nucleotides agree with TRBD1. The specimen sequenced was peripheral blood. CDR3 sequence reads: CASSPTHDRGLNEQYF. In DNA form, the CDR3 reads TGTGCCAGCAGCCCCACACATGACAGGGGGCTAAACGAGCAGTACTTC. Supplemented by reference TRBV11-3 and TRBJ2-7, the full variable domain reads EAGVVQSPRYKIIEKKQPVAFWCNPISGHNTLYWYLQNLGQGPELLIRYENEEAVDDSQLPKDRFSAERLKGVDSTLKIQPAELGDSAVYLCASSPTHDRGLNEQYFGPGTRLTVT.